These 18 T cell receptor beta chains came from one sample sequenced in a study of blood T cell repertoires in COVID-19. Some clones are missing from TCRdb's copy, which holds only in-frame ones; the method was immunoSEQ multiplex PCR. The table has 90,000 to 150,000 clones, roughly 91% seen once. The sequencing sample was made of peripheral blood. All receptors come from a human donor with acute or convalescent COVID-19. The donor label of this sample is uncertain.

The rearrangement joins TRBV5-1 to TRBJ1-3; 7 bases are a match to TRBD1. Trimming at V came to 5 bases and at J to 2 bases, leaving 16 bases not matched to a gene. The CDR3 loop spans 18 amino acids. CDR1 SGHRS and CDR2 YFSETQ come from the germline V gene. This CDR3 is CASRLNPGQARPGNTIYF. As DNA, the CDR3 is TGCGCCAGCAGATTGAACCCCGGACAGGCCCGACCTGGAAACACCATATATTTT.

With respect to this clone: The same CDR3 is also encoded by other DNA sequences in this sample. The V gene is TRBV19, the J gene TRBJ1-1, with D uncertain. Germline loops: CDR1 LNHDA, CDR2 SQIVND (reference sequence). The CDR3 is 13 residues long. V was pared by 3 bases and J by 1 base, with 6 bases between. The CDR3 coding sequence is TGTGCCAGTAGTATTTTCCAGAACACTGAAGCTTTCTTT. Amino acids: CASSIFQNTEAFF.

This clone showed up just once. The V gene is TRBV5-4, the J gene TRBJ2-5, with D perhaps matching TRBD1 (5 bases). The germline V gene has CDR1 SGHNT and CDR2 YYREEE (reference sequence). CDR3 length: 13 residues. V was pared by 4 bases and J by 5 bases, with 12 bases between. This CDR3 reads CASSTQVEETQYF. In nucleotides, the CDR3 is TGTGCCAGCAGCACACAGGTTGAGGAGACCCAGTACTTC.

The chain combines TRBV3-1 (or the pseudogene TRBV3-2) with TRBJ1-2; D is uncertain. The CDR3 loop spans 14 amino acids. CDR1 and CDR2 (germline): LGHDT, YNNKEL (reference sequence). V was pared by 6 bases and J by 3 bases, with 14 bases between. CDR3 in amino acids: CASSHPGRDYGYTF. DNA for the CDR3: TGTGCCAGCAGTCACCCGGGAAGAGACTATGGCTACACCTTC.

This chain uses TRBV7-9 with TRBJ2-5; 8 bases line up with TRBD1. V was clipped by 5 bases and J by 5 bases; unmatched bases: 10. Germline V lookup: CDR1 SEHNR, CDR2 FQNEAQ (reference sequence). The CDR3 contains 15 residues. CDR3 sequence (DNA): TGTGCCAGCAGCGGGCTGACAGGGGATGGCGAGACCCAGTACTTC. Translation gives CASSGLTGDGETQYF. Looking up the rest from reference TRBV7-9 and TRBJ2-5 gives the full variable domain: DTGVSQNPRHKITKRGQNVTFRCDPISEHNRLYWYRQTLGQGPEFLTYFQNEAQLEKSRLLSDRFSAERPKGSFSTLEIQRTEQGDSAMYLCASSGLTGDGETQYFGPGTRLLVL.

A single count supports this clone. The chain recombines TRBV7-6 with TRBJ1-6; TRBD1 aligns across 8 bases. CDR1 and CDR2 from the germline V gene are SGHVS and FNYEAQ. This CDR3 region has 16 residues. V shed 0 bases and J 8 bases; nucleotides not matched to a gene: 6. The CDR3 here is CASSLARRDRYSPLHF. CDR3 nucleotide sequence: TGTGCCAGCAGCTTAGCCAGGCGGGACAGGTATTCACCCCTCCACTTT.

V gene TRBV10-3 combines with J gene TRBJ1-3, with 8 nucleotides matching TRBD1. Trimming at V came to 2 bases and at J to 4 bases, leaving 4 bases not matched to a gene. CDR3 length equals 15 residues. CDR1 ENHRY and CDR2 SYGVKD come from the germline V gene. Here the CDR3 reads CAISEGDRTGNTIYF. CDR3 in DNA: TGTGCCATCAGTGAGGGGGACAGGACGGGAAACACCATATATTTT.

The chain's CDR3 is CASSRWTDPLGAEAFF. As DNA, the CDR3 is TGTGCCAGCAGCCGTTGGACAGACCCTCTGGGGGCTGAAGCTTTCTTT. This rearrangement joins TRBV28 to TRBJ1-1; possible D gene TRBD1, 6 bases. V lost 6 bases and J lost 6, with 23 bases in between. Germline V gives CDR1 MDHEN, CDR2 SYDVKM. The CDR3 is made up of 16 amino acids.

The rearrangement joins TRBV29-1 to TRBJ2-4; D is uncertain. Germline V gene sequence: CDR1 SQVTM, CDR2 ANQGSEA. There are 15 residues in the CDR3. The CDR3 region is CRLLRALNAKNIQYF. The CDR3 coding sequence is TGCAGGCTTCTGAGAGCTCTGAATGCCAAAAACATTCAGTACTTC.

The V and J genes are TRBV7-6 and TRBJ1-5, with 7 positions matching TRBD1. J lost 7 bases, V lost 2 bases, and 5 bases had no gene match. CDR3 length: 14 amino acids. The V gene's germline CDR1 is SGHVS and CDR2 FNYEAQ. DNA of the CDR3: TGTGCCAGCAGCTTATACAGGGGAAACCAGCCCCAGCATTTT. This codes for CASSLYRGNQPQHF.

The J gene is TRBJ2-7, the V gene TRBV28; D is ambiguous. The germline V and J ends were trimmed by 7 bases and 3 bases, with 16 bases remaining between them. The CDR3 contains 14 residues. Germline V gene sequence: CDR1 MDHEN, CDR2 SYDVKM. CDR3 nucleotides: TGTGCCAGCAACTCACTTACCGGGTACTACGAGCAGTACTTC. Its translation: CASNSLTGYYEQYF.

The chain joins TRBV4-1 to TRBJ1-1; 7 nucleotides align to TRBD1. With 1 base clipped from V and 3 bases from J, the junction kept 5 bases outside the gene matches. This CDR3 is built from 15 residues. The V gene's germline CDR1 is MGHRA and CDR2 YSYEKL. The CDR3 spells CASSQGDSTYTEAFF. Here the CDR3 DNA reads TGCGCCAGCAGCCAAGGGGACAGTACTTACACTGAAGCTTTCTTT.

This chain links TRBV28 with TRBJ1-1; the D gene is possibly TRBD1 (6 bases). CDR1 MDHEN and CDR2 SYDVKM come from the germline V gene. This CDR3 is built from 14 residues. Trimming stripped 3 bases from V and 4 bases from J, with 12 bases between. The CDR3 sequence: CASSLRGMATEAFF. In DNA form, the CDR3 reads TGTGCCAGCAGTTTGAGGGGGATGGCCACTGAAGCTTTCTTT.

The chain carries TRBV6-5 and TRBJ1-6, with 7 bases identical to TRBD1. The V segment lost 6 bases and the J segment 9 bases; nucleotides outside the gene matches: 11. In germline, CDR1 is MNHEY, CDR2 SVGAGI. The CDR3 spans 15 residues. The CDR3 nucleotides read TGTGCCAGCAGAGTAGCCGGGACAGCGTTTTCACCCCTCCACTTT. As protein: CASRVAGTAFSPLHF.

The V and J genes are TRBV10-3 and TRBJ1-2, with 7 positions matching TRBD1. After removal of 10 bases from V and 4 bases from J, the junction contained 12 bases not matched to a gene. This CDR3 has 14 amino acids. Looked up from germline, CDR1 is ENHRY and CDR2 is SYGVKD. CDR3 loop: CANRQGRDSYGYTF. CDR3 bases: TGTGCCAACCGACAGGGTAGAGATAGCTATGGCTACACCTTC.

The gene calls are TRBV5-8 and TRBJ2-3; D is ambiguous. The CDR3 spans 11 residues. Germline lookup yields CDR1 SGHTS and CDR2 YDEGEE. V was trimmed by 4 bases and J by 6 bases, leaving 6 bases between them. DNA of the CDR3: TGTGCCAGCAGCCTCTCGGATACGCAGTATTTT. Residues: CASSLSDTQYF.

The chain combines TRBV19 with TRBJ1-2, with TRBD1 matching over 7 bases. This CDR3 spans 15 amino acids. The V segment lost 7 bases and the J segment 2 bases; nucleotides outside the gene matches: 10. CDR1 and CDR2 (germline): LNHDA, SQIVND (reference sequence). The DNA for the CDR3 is TGTGCCAGTACCACTCACAGGGGAGGAAACTATGGCTACACCTTC. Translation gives CASTTHRGGNYGYTF.

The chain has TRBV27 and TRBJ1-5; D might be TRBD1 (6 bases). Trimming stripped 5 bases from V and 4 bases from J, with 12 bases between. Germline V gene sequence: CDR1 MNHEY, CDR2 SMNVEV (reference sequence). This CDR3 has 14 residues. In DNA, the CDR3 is TGTGCCAGCAGTCCCGGGACATCGAATCAGCCCCAGCATTTT. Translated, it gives CASSPGTSNQPQHF.